This T cell receptor (beta chain) was obtained from a study of T and B cells in COVID-19 patients. Whole-study context: COVID-19 patients gave peripheral blood either during active infection or after recovery.

Trimming cost V 0 bases and J 6 bases, with 10 bases left between them. The CDR3 has 13 residues. CDR1 is SGHRS and CDR2 is YFSETQ in the germline V gene. A remark on this clonotype: The target antigen is unknown.

Regarding the study as a whole: At recovery TRB diversity and richness exceeded healthy donors, after highly clonal active COVID-19 repertoires. In COVID-19 patients, T cell receptor beta variable and joining gene use was reportedly strongly skewed.

TRB was amplified from approximately 250-480 ng of blood genomic DNA. BIOMED2 TRB-A/B primer pools were used in multiplex TRB PCR. TCRdb re-analysed the multiplex PCR reads in MiXCR, keeping a single row per CDR3 protein. The sample yields 8,700 or so distinct CDR3 sequences, around 33% seen once. The chain has TRBV5-1 and TRBJ2-7; D unresolved. The specimen sequenced was blood. This receptor was identified in a human donor who had recovered from COVID-19. This CDR3 is CASSLEGHGEQYF. The CDR3 coding sequence is TGCGCCAGCAGCTTGGAAGGTCATGGCGAGCAGTACTTC. Complete variable domain (other parts from reference TRBV5-1 and TRBJ2-7): KAGVTQTPRYLIKTRGQQVTLSCSPISGHRSVSWYQQTPGQGLQFLFEYFSETQRNKGNFPGRFSGRQFSNSRSEMNVSTLELGDSALYLCASSLEGHGEQYFGPGTRLTVT.